Listed below are T cell receptor beta chains from one sample, sequenced in a study of tumor-infiltrating lymphocytes in primary liver carcinoma. Using its own MiXCR run on the multiplex PCR reads, TCRdb lists one record per CDR3 protein. The table includes around 99,000 distinct CDR3 sequences, less than 75% detected once. The material sequenced was tumor-adjacent normal liver tissue. These receptors all stem from a man aged 35 to 55 with primary liver carcinoma and hepatitis B virus infection. CDR3s include the opening cysteine and the closing phenylalanine or tryptophan. A D gene is named only where the DNA matches it firmly. Clone size appears in some rows only: once, few, many, or a class for an expanded clone.

CDR3nt: TGTACCAGCATTGCACTAGCGGGCCCGCACAATGAGCAGTTCTTC
CDR3aa: CTSIALAGPHNEQFF
j_gene: TRBJ2-1
abundance: NA
v_gene: TRBV6-1
d_gene: TRBD2

CDR3nt: TGTGCCAGCAGCTCCCCTGGGACAGGAAATCAGCCCCAGCATTTT
CDR3aa: CASSSPGTGNQPQHF
j_gene: TRBJ1-5
abundance: NA
v_gene: TRBV28
d_gene: TRBD1

CDR3nt: TGTGCCACCAGTGATTCGGCGGGAAGCACAGATACGCAGTATTTT
CDR3aa: CATSDSAGSTDTQYF
j_gene: TRBJ2-3
abundance: few
v_gene: TRBV24-1
d_gene: NA

CDR3nt: TGTGCCAGCAGTTACCGGGACACTAGCACAGATGCGCAGTATTTT
CDR3aa: CASSYRDTSTDAQYF
j_gene: TRBJ2-3
abundance: few
v_gene: TRBV6-2/TRBV6-3
d_gene: NA

CDR3nt: TGCGCCAGCAGCCAAGACCGGGGCAGCCGAAATGGAAAACTGTTTTTT
CDR3aa: CASSQDRGSRNGKLFF
j_gene: TRBJ1-4
abundance: once
v_gene: TRBV4-1
d_gene: NA

CDR3nt: TGTGCCATCAGTGAAGGGGGAAAAGGGACAGATACGCAGTATTTT
CDR3aa: CAISEGGKGTDTQYF
j_gene: TRBJ2-3
abundance: many
v_gene: TRBV10-3
d_gene: NA

CDR3nt: TGTGCCAGCAGCTTATCTTCGGGACTAGCGGGTACGAGTCATGAGCAGTTCTTC
CDR3aa: CASSLSSGLAGTSHEQFF
j_gene: TRBJ2-1
abundance: NA
v_gene: TRBV7-9
d_gene: TRBD2

CDR3nt: TGTGTCAGCAGTTATCGGGCGGGACCCACAAATACGCAGTATTTT
CDR3aa: CVSSYRAGPTNTQYF
j_gene: TRBJ2-3
abundance: NA
v_gene: TRBV6-5
d_gene: NA

CDR3nt: TGTGCCAGCAGCGCGGGACCGAACTCTGGAAACACCATATATTTT
CDR3aa: CASSAGPNSGNTIYF
j_gene: TRBJ1-3
abundance: many
v_gene: TRBV5-6
d_gene: NA

CDR3nt: TGTGTCAGCAGCTTAGTCCAGGGGGCCTACGAGCAATACTTC
CDR3aa: CVSSLVQGAYEQYF
j_gene: TRBJ2-7
abundance: NA
v_gene: TRBV11-2
d_gene: TRBD1

CDR3nt: TGTGCCAGCAAGGGACACCTGAACACTGAAGCTTTCTTT
CDR3aa: CASKGHLNTEAFF
j_gene: TRBJ1-1
abundance: NA
v_gene: TRBV7-9
d_gene: NA

CDR3nt: TGTGCCAGCAGTTACTCTCCTAGCGGTAGCACAGATACGCAGTATTTT
CDR3aa: CASSYSPSGSTDTQYF
j_gene: TRBJ2-3
abundance: many
v_gene: TRBV6-2/TRBV6-3
d_gene: TRBD2

CDR3nt: TGTGCCAGCAGCCTCCAGTGGGGGGCCGAGCAGTACTTC
CDR3aa: CASSLQWGAEQYF
j_gene: TRBJ2-7
abundance: few
v_gene: TRBV7-2
d_gene: NA

CDR3nt: TGTGCCAGCACCCTGGTAGCGGGCGCCACAGATACTCAGTATTTT
CDR3aa: CASTLVAGATDTQYF
j_gene: TRBJ2-3
abundance: NA
v_gene: TRBV12-3/TRBV12-4
d_gene: TRBD2

CDR3nt: TGTGCCAGCAGCCTAGACAGGGGCCATGGCTACACCTTC
CDR3aa: CASSLDRGHGYTF
j_gene: TRBJ1-2
abundance: NA
v_gene: TRBV7-3
d_gene: TRBD1

CDR3nt: TGCGCCAGCAGCCAGGGACAAGGCTGGGAGTTGTTTTTT
CDR3aa: CASSQGQGWELFF
j_gene: TRBJ2-2
abundance: NA
v_gene: TRBV4-1
d_gene: NA

CDR3nt: TGCAGCGCCTCGGGGGGGATGGGACACACAGATACGCAGTATTTT
CDR3aa: CSASGGMGHTDTQYF
j_gene: TRBJ2-3
abundance: many
v_gene: TRBV29-1
d_gene: TRBD2

CDR3nt: TGTAGCGTTGAGGAGTCGTTAGCAAACGAGCAGTACTTC
CDR3aa: CSVEESLANEQYF
j_gene: TRBJ2-7
abundance: NA
v_gene: TRBV29-1
d_gene: NA

CDR3nt: TGTGCCAGCAGTTATTTTCGACAGGCAGAAAAACTGTTTTTT
CDR3aa: CASSYFRQAEKLFF
j_gene: TRBJ1-4
abundance: NA
v_gene: TRBV6-5
d_gene: NA

CDR3nt: TGTACCAGCAGCTTACAATCGGGAGCGGGAACCGGGGAGCTGTTTTTT
CDR3aa: CTSSLQSGAGTGELFF
j_gene: TRBJ2-2
abundance: NA
v_gene: TRBV11-3
d_gene: TRBD2

CDR3nt: TGTGCCAGCAGCACTCGACAGGGAGGCGGTGAGCAGTTCTTC
CDR3aa: CASSTRQGGGEQFF
j_gene: TRBJ2-1
abundance: many
v_gene: TRBV11-2
d_gene: NA

CDR3nt: TGTGCCAGCAGCTTTGAAGGTGGGAGCTCCTACGAGCAGTACTTC
CDR3aa: CASSFEGGSSYEQYF
j_gene: TRBJ2-7
abundance: NA
v_gene: TRBV11-2
d_gene: NA

CDR3nt: TGTGCCAGCAGTTTAGTGGACTTCAAAGAACAGTTCTTC
CDR3aa: CASSLVDFKEQFF
j_gene: TRBJ2-1
abundance: NA
v_gene: TRBV12-3/TRBV12-4
d_gene: NA